One and the same sample provided the 30 T cell receptor beta chains below, sequenced in a study of blood T cell repertoires in COVID-19. Clones were sequenced by immunoSEQ multiplex PCR, and TCRdb holds only the in-frame ones, with some missing. The repertoire holds under 200,000 clones, about 88% seen once, with just under 25% in the top ten. Input material: PBMCs or T cells enriched from blood (not recorded which). Source of these receptors: a woman aged 40 to 50 in a cohort exposed to, infected with or recovered from COVID-19 (not recorded which).

V and J are TRBV10-3 and TRBJ1-1, with no clear D. Germline CDR1 reads ENHRY; CDR2 reads SYGVKD. The V end lost 11 bases, the J end lost 1 base, and 17 bases lay between the germline ends. The CDR3 totals 14 residues. The DNA of the CDR3 is TGTGCCGCACGCCTTGGGCCCACGAACACTGAAGCTTTCTTT. Translation: CAARLGPTNTEAFF.

The V call is TRBV4-1, the J call TRBJ2-3; tentatively, D is TRBD1 (5 bases). Germline V gene sequence: CDR1 MGHRA, CDR2 YSYEKL. This CDR3 region has 17 residues. Trimming took off 1 base at V and 8 bases at J, with 22 bases between the two ends. The CDR3 DNA is TGCGCCAGCAGCCAAGCACAGGCCGTCGCTTCCCCTACTACGCAGTATTTT. It encodes CASSQAQAVASPTTQYF.

The rearrangement uses TRBV28 and TRBJ1-5, with TRBD1 identical over 7 bases. CDR1 and CDR2 from the germline V gene are MDHEN and SYDVKM. The length of the CDR3 is 18 residues. V lost 5 bases, J lost 0 bases, and 13 bases stayed unmatched. The CDR3: CASSLPRDSLYSNQPQHF. For the CDR3, the DNA is TGTGCCAGCAGTCTCCCCCGGGACAGTCTCTATAGCAATCAGCCCCAGCATTTT.

The V and J genes are TRBV19 and TRBJ1-6; perhaps TRBD1 as D (5 bases). Germline V gene sequence: CDR1 LNHDA, CDR2 SQIVND (reference sequence). CDR3 length: 14 amino acids. V was trimmed by 3 bases and J by 9 bases, leaving 12 bases between them. In DNA form, the CDR3 reads TGTGCCAGTAGTATTAAAGACAGCAGTTCACCCCTCCACTTT. Protein sequence: CASSIKDSSSPLHF.

This clone turned up a few times. CDR3 nucleotides: TGTGCCAGCTCAGCCAATAGGGGAGGGGTGACTGAAGCTTTCTTT. Encoded protein: CASSANRGGVTEAFF. This chain connects TRBV18 to TRBJ1-1; D is possibly TRBD1 (5 bases). The CDR3 sequence is 15 residues long. V gave up 5 bases and J gave up 5 bases, with 18 bases separating them. Germline values: CDR1 KGHSH, CDR2 LQKENI. The full variable domain, its missing parts supplied by reference TRBV18 and TRBJ1-1, is NAGVMQNPRHLVRRRGQEARLRCSPMKGHSHVYWYRQLPEEGLKFMVYLQKENIIDESGMPKERFSAEFPKEGPSILRIQQVVRGDSAAYFCASSANRGGVTEAFFGQGTRLTVV.

V gene TRBV4-1 combines with J gene TRBJ1-5, with D maybe TRBD1 (6 bases). Germline V gene data show CDR1 as MGHRA and CDR2 as YSYEKL. Trimming pared 0 bases from V and 9 bases from J, leaving 18 bases between. The CDR3 is 16 amino acids. The CDR3 is CASSQDPGQFFWPQHF. The CDR3, as DNA: TGCGCCAGCAGCCAAGATCCAGGACAGTTTTTTTGGCCCCAGCATTTT.

The genes are TRBV10-1 and TRBJ2-7; tentative D call: TRBD1 (6 bases). The CDR3 has 15 amino acids. Trimming took 2 bases from V and 3 from J, leaving 14 bases between them. Germline V CDR1 and CDR2: WNHNN, SYGVQD (reference sequence). CDR3 amino acids: CASSEIGTSLYEQYF. CDR3 nucleotide sequence: TGCGCCAGCAGTGAGATTGGGACATCCCTCTACGAGCAGTACTTC.

The genes are TRBV3-1 (or the pseudogene TRBV3-2) and TRBJ2-4; TRBD1 matches at 10 bases. Germline CDR1 reads LGHDT; CDR2 reads YNNKEL (reference sequence). V shed 1 base and J 7 bases; nucleotides not matched to a gene: 7. This CDR3 has 16 amino acids. The CDR3 is CASSQVDRGPRNIQYF. The CDR3 bases are TGTGCCAGCAGCCAAGTTGACAGGGGGCCAAGGAACATTCAGTACTTC.

The chain recombines TRBV7-2 with TRBJ2-3, with D uncertain. The ends were cut back, 5 bases at V and 4 bases at J, with 16 bases in the middle. The germline gives CDR1 SGHTA, CDR2 FQGNSA. This CDR3 contains 15 residues. The DNA for the CDR3 is TGTGCCAGCAGCCTCGAGCCTAGTCGGGCAGATACGCAGTATTTT. This translates into CASSLEPSRADTQYF. The variable domain in full, with the rest retrieved from reference TRBV7-2 and TRBJ2-3, is GAGVSQSPSNKVTEKGKDVELRCDPISGHTALYWYRQSLGQGLEFLIYFQGNSAPDKSGLPSDRFSAERTGGSVSTLTIQRTQQEDSAVYLCASSLEPSRADTQYFGPGTRLTVL.

This clone has a single count. The CDR3 region is CASSERDRESNQPQHF. The CDR3, as DNA: TGTGCCAGCAGTGAAAGGGATAGGGAGAGCAATCAGCCCCAGCATTTT. The chain recombines TRBV6-1 with TRBJ1-5; D is undetermined. The ends were cut back, 2 bases at V and 1 base at J, with 12 bases in the middle. The germline V gene has CDR1 MNHNS and CDR2 SASEGT. The CDR3 length is 16 residues.

The chain combines TRBV19 with TRBJ2-2; TRBD2 agrees at 11 bases. The CDR3 is 18 amino acids. CDR1 and CDR2 from the germline V gene are LNHDA and SQIVND (reference sequence). Trimming removed 2 bases from V and 7 bases from J; junction bases left unmatched: 12. CDR3 sequence: CASSIRASGGPRGGELFF. In DNA, the CDR3 is TGTGCCAGTAGTATACGGGCTAGCGGGGGGCCCAGGGGCGGGGAGCTGTTTTTT. The entire variable domain, with the rest obtained from reference TRBV19 and TRBJ2-2, is as follows: DGGITQSPKYLFRKEGQNVTLSCEQNLNHDAMYWYRQDPGQGLRLIYYSQIVNDFQKGDIAEGYSVSREKKESFPLTVTSAQKNPTAFYLCASSIRASGGPRGGELFFGEGSRLTVL.

This CDR3 is CASSPEGRATEAFF. CDR3 in DNA: TGTGCCAGCAGCCCTGAGGGCCGCGCCACTGAAGCTTTCTTT. The gene calls are TRBV28 and TRBJ1-1; D gene unclear. The V and J ends lost 6 bases and 4 bases respectively, with 15 bases between them. The length of the CDR3 is 14 residues. CDR1 is MDHEN and CDR2 is SYDVKM in the germline V gene. The variable domain in full, completed from reference TRBV28 and TRBJ1-1, reads DVKVTQSSRYLVKRTGEKVFLECVQDMDHENMFWYRQDPGLGLRLIYFSYDVKMKEKGDIPEGYSVSREKKERFSLILESASTNQTSMYLCASSPEGRATEAFFGQGTRLTVV.

The J gene is TRBJ2-1, the V gene TRBV27; 7 bases match TRBD2. The CDR3 is 15 amino acids. Germline V gene data show CDR1 as MNHEY and CDR2 as SMNVEV (reference sequence). After removal of 3 bases from V and 3 bases from J, the junction contained 5 bases not matched to a gene. The CDR3 is CASSFWAGVYNEQFF. The CDR3 nucleotides read TGTGCCAGCAGTTTTTGGGCGGGAGTCTACAATGAGCAGTTCTTC.

This clone has a single count. V is TRBV10-3 and J is TRBJ1-1; D is ambiguous. The CDR3 covers 13 residues. V lost 4 bases and J 5 bases, leaving 11 bases between the germline ends. Per the germline V gene, CDR1 is ENHRY and CDR2 is SYGVKD. CDR3 sequence: CAISGHFRTEAFF. CDR3 in DNA: TGTGCCATCAGTGGACATTTTAGGACTGAAGCTTTCTTT.

This clone showed up many times. V and J are TRBV6-2 or TRBV6-3 and TRBJ2-7; TRBD2 is a possible D gene (6 bases). The CDR3 covers 16 residues. The germline V and J ends were trimmed by 0 bases and 1 base, with 13 bases remaining between them. The germline V gene encodes CDR1 MNHEY and CDR2 SVGEGT. DNA of the CDR3: TGTGCCAGCAGTTACTCCCCGGGGGATGGGTCCTACGAGCAGTACTTC. As protein: CASSYSPGDGSYEQYF.

The V call is TRBV15, the J call TRBJ1-1, with D tentatively TRBD1 (6 bases). Trimming left V 0 bases short and J 1 base short, with 15 bases between. The CDR3 covers 17 residues. Per germline, CDR1 LNHNV and CDR2 YYDKDF (reference sequence). The CDR3 nucleotides read TGTGCCACCAGCAGAGAGCGCGCAGGGGCTGGGAACACTGAAGCTTTCTTT. Protein product: CATSRERAGAGNTEAFF. The complete variable domain, with remaining parts taken from reference TRBV15 and TRBJ1-1, reads DAMVIQNPRYQVTQFGKPVTLSCSQTLNHNVMYWYQQKSSQAPKLLFHYYDKDFNNEADTPDNFQSRRPNTSFCFLDIRSPGLGDTAMYLCATSRERAGAGNTEAFFGQGTRLTVV.

The genes are TRBV19 and TRBJ1-2, with 7 bases fitting TRBD1. After removal of 4 bases from V and 4 bases from J, the junction contained 6 bases not matched to a gene. Per germline, CDR1 LNHDA and CDR2 SQIVND (reference sequence). The CDR3 contains 14 residues. The CDR3 here is CASSSPYRGYGYTF. DNA of the CDR3: TGTGCCAGTAGTAGCCCTTACAGGGGCTATGGCTACACCTTC.

The chain couples TRBV4-3 to TRBJ2-2; 9 bases fit TRBD2. The germline V gene has CDR1 LGHNA and CDR2 YSLEER. The CDR3 covers 17 residues. The trim removed 1 base at V and 2 bases at J, leaving 5 bases unmatched. The CDR3: CASSQGNSGRNTGELFF. CDR3 coding DNA: TGCGCCAGCAGCCAAGGAAATAGCGGGAGAAACACCGGGGAGCTGTTTTTT.

This chain joins TRBV6-5 and TRBJ2-2; TRBD2 agrees at 11 bases. After removal of 6 bases from V and 6 bases from J, the junction contained 6 bases not matched to a gene. The length of the CDR3 is 15 residues. The germline CDR1 and CDR2 sequences are MNHEY and SVGAGI. The CDR3 DNA reads TGTGCCAGCAGAATAGCGGGGGGGCCCCCCGGGGAGCTGTTTTTT. It codes for CASRIAGGPPGELFF.

The chain recombines TRBV27 with TRBJ2-1; 8 bases match TRBD1. Trimming removed 5 bases from V and 2 bases from J; junction bases left unmatched: 5. This CDR3 is built from 15 residues. Germline loops: CDR1 MNHEY, CDR2 SMNVEV (reference sequence). The CDR3 region has the DNA TGTGCCAGCAGTAACCGGGACAGGCCCTACAATGAGCAGTTCTTC. Protein sequence: CASSNRDRPYNEQFF.

In this sample, this clone turned up many times. The chain has TRBV5-4 and TRBJ1-2; 10 bases are a match to TRBD1. Trimming at V came to 4 bases and at J to 4 bases, leaving 7 bases not matched to a gene. The CDR3 is 15 residues long. Germline values: CDR1 SGHNT, CDR2 YYREEE (reference sequence). The CDR3 coding sequence is TGTGCCAGCAGCCCCGGGACAGGGGTGGCCTATGGCTACACCTTC. Translated: CASSPGTGVAYGYTF.

V usage is TRBV19 and J usage is TRBJ2-4, with D unresolved. This CDR3 has 18 residues. The V end was cut by 7 bases, the J end by 0 bases, with 22 bases between. Germline values: CDR1 LNHDA, CDR2 SQIVND (reference sequence). The CDR3 reads CASNPPTSPNLAKNIQYF. CDR3 nucleotides: TGTGCCAGTAACCCCCCCACCTCACCCAACTTAGCCAAAAACATTCAGTACTTC.

The chain carries TRBV13 and TRBJ2-1; 7 nucleotides match TRBD1. The CDR3 length is 13 residues. Germline CDR1 is PRHDT and CDR2 is FYEKMQ (reference sequence). V was pared by 5 bases and J by 5 bases, with 3 bases of the junction left unmatched. The DNA for the CDR3 is TGTGCCAGCAGCCCCCAGGGGGACAATGAGCAGTTCTTC. Translated, it gives CASSPQGDNEQFF.

The chain combines TRBV10-3 with TRBJ2-1, with 8 bases lining up with TRBD2. The CDR3 is made up of 16 amino acids. V lost 0 bases, J lost 6 bases, and 7 bases stayed unmatched. Germline V gene sequence: CDR1 ENHRY, CDR2 SYGVKD. CDR3 coding DNA: TGTGCCATCAGTGAGTCGACTCGGGGGGGAGGCAATGAGCAGTTCTTC. This codes for CAISESTRGGGNEQFF.

The chain links TRBV4-3 to TRBJ1-1, with TRBD1 as a possible D gene (5 bases). The CDR3 length is 16 residues. CDR1 and CDR2 from the germline V gene are LGHNA and YSLEER. V lost 0 bases and J lost 7, with 18 bases in between. The CDR3 coding sequence is TGCGCCAGCAGCCAAGACGCGGGCCAGGGAGGGAATGAAGCTTTCTTT. Translated: CASSQDAGQGGNEAFF.

The J gene is TRBJ2-3, the V gene TRBV13; D is perhaps TRBD2 (6 bases). The germline CDR1 and CDR2 sequences are PRHDT and FYEKMQ (reference sequence). The V gene lost 5 bases and the J gene lost 8 bases, with 11 bases spanning the gap. The CDR3 covers 12 residues. CDR3 sequence: CASSGGAVTQYF. The CDR3, as DNA: TGTGCCAGCAGCGGCGGGGCAGTTACGCAGTATTTT.

V gene TRBV6-5 combines with J gene TRBJ2-1; 10 bases map to TRBD1. With 2 bases clipped from V and 6 bases from J, the junction kept 1 base outside the gene matches. The CDR3 loop spans 14 amino acids. Germline CDR1 reads MNHEY; CDR2 reads SVGAGI. The CDR3 sequence: CASSYRTGGNEQFF. CDR3 DNA: TGTGCCAGCAGTTACAGGACAGGGGGCAATGAGCAGTTCTTC.

The V call is TRBV2, the J call TRBJ2-2; the D gene is possibly TRBD1 (6 bases). Trimming shortened V by 5 bases and J by 1 base, and 8 bases separated the two germline ends. In germline, CDR1 is SNHLY, CDR2 FYNNEI. This CDR3 has 14 amino acids. CDR3 coding DNA: TGTGCCAGCAGTCGGGGACAGAACACCGGGGAGCTGTTTTTT. This translates into CASSRGQNTGELFF.

The rearrangement uses TRBV6-5 and TRBJ1-4; 7 bases fit TRBD1. The CDR3 runs 14 residues. CDR1 and CDR2 from the germline V gene are MNHEY and SVGAGI. V was pared by 6 bases and J by 3 bases, with 4 bases of the junction left unmatched. The DNA for the CDR3 is TGTGCCAGCAGGTCAGGGGGACCTAATGAAAAACTGTTTTTT. Residues: CASRSGGPNEKLFF.

V is TRBV7-2 and J is TRBJ2-4, with 10 bases matching TRBD2. CDR1 SGHTA and CDR2 FQGNSA come from the germline V gene. The CDR3 is 15 amino acids. Germline trimming cut 3 bases from V and 12 bases from J; bases unmatched to any gene: 11. CDR3 loop: CASSFSSLAGDTQYF. The CDR3 DNA reads as TGTGCCAGCAGCTTTTCTTCTCTAGCGGGAGACACTCAGTACTTC. Supplemented by reference TRBV7-2 and TRBJ2-4, the full variable domain reads GAGVSQSPSNKVTEKGKDVELRCDPISGHTALYWYRQSLGQGLEFLIYFQGNSAPDKSGLPSDRFSAERTGGSVSTLTIQRTQQEDSAVYLCASSFSSLAGDTQYFGAGTRLSVL.